This TCR beta chain was sequenced during a study of shared clonotypes between healthy human individuals. Study-level results: Rarefaction showed that sequencing of sorted subsets was incomplete (despite large depth). The generation probabilities recorded for non-shared clonotypes fell below those of clonotypes shared by all four donors. Larger estimated richness was generally seen in naive subsets than in memory subsets.

Original processing notes: As immunoSEQ supplied junction-only sequences (without quality scores), filtering differed. Profiled with immunoSEQ multiplex PCR; TCRdb holds only in-frame clones, not every one. V and J calls and clone size are as listed in that table; D and trimming were resolved from the DNA. Of around 700,000 clones listed, less than 80% are singletons. The V end was cut by 0 bases, the J end by 7 bases, with 16 bases between. The CDR3 length is 15 residues. Germline lookup yields CDR1 SGHDN and CDR2 FVKESK. Regarding this clone: Its specificity is not known.

This chain links TRBV14 with TRBJ2-7; D not resolved. The TCR originated in a woman in her thirties in good health. The sequenced material came from memory CD4+ T cells sorted from blood. Subset given: CD45RA-negative fraction. The CDR3 sequence is CASSQDSIPSREQYF. CDR3 nucleotides: TGTGCCAGCAGCCAAGATTCGATACCCTCGAGAGAGCAGTACTTC.